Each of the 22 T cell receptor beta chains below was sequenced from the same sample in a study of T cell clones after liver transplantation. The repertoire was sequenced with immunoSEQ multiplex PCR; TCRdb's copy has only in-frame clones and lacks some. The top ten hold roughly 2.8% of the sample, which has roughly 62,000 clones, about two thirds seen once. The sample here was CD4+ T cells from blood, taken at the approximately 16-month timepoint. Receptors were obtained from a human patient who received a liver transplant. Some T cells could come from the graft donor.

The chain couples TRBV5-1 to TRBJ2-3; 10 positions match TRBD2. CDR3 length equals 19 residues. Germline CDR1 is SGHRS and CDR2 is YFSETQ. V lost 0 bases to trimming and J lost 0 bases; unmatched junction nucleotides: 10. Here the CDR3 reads CASSLGRPTSGTSTDTQYF. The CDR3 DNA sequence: TGCGCCAGCAGCTTGGGCCGCCCTACTAGCGGGACTAGCACAGATACGCAGTATTTT.

The CDR3 sequence is CAWSARYRDRGRRETQYF. As DNA, the CDR3 is TGTGCCTGGAGCGCGCGTTACCGGGACAGGGGGCGTCGGGAGACCCAGTACTTC. The gene calls are TRBV30 and TRBJ2-5, with 12 bases identical to TRBD1. V lost 3 bases and J lost 5; bases outside the gene matches: 16. Germline assignment: CDR1 GTSNPN and CDR2 SVGIG (reference sequence). The CDR3 has 18 amino acids.

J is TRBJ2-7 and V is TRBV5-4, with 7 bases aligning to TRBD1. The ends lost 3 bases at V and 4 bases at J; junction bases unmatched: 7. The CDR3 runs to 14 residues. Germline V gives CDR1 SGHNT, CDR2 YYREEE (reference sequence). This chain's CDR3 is CASSYGGTAYEQYV. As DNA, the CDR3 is TGTGCCAGCAGCTACGGTGGGACAGCTTACGAGCAGTACGTC.

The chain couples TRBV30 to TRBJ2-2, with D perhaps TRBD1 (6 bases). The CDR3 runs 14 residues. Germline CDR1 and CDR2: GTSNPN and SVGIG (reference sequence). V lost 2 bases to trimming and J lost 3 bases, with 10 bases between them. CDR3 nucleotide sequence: TGTGCCTGGAGTACCGGGACATACACCGGGGAGCTGTTTTTT. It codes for CAWSTGTYTGELFF.

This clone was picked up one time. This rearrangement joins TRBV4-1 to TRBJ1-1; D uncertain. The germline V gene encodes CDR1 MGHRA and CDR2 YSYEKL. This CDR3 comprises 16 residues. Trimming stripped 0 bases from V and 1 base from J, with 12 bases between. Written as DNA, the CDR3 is TGCGCCAGCAGCCAAGAACCCCCCAGGACGAACACTGAAGCTTTCTTT. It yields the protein CASSQEPPRTNTEAFF.

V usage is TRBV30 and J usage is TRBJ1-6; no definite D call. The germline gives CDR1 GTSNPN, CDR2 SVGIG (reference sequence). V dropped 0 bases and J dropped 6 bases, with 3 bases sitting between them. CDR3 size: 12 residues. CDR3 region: CAWSVRNSPLHF. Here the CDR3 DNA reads TGTGCCTGGAGTGTACGTAATTCACCCCTCCACTTT.

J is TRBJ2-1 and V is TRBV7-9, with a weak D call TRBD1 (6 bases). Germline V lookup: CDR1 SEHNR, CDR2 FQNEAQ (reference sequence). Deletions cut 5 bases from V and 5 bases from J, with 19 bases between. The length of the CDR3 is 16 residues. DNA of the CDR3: TGTGCCAGCAGCCTCTTCGGTCTGGGGGCGAACAATGAGCAGTTCTTC. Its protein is CASSLFGLGANNEQFF.

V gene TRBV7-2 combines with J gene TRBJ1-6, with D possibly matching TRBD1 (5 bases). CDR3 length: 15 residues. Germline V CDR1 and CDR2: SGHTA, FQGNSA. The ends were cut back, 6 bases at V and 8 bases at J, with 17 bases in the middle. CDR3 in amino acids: CASRAGNSPDSPLHF. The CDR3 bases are TGTGCCAGCAGGGCAGGGAATTCACCCGATTCACCCCTCCACTTT.

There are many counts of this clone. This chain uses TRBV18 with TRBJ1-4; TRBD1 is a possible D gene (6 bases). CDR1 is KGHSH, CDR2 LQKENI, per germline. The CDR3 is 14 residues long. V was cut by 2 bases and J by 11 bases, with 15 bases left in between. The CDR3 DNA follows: TGTGCCAGCTCACCAAAGATCAGGGGCGATAAACTGTTTTTT. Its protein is CASSPKIRGDKLFF.

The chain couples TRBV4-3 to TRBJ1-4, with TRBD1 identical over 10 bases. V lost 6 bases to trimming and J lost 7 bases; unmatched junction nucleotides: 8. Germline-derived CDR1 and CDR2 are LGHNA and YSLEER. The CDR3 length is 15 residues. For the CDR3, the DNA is TGCGCCAGCAGTCTATCACGGGACAGGGGTGAAAAACTGTTTTTT. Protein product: CASSLSRDRGEKLFF.

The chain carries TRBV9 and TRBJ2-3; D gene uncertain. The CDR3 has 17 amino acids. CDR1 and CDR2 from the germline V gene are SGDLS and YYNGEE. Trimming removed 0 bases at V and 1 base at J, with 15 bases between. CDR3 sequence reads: CASSVALLDVGTDTQYF. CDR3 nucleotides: TGTGCCAGCAGCGTAGCCCTACTGGACGTGGGCACAGATACGCAGTATTTT.

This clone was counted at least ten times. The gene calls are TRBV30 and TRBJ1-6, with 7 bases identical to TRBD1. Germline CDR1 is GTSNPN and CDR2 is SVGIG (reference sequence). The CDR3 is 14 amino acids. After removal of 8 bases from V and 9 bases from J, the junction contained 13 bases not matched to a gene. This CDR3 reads CALTGDSLGSPLHF. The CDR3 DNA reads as TGTGCCCTCACAGGGGACTCCCTCGGTTCACCCCTCCACTTT.

The CDR3 protein is CASSSTENTEAFF. CDR3 bases: TGTGCCAGCAGCTCGACAGAGAACACTGAAGCTTTCTTT. This chain connects TRBV11-2 to TRBJ1-1, with D possibly being TRBD1 (5 bases). In germline, CDR1 is SGHAT, CDR2 FQNNGV. The CDR3 is made up of 13 amino acids. V lost 4 bases and J lost 1, with 7 bases in between.

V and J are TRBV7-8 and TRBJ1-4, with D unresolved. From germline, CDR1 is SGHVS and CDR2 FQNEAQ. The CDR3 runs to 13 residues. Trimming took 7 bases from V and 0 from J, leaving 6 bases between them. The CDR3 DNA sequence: TGTGCCAGCATGGCAACAACTAATGAAAAACTGTTTTTT. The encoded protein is CASMATTNEKLFF.

This CDR3 is CASSYAAVGYGYTF. The CDR3 nucleotides are TGTGCCAGCAGTTATGCCGCAGTGGGCTATGGCTACACCTTC. V usage is TRBV6-5 and J usage is TRBJ1-2; D gene ambiguous. V lost 3 bases, J lost 4 bases, and 12 bases lay in between. This CDR3 has 14 amino acids. CDR1 and CDR2 from the germline V gene are MNHEY and SVGAGI.

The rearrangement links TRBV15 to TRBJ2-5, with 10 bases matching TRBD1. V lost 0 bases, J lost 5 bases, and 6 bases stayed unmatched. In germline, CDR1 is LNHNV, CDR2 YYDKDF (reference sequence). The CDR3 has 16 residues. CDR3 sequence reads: CATSRDLGQGGETQYF. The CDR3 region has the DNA TGTGCCACCAGCAGAGATCTCGGACAGGGGGGGGAGACCCAGTACTTC.

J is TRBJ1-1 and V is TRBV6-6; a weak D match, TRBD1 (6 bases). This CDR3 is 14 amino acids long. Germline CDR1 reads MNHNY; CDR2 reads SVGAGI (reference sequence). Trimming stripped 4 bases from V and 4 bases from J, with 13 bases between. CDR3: CASSSTGGGTEAFF. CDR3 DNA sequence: TGTGCCAGCAGTTCCACAGGAGGGGGCACTGAAGCTTTCTTT.

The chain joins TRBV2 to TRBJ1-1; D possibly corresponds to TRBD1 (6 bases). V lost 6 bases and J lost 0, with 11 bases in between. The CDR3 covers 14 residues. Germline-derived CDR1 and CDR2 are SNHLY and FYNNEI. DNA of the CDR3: TGTGCCAGCAGGGACAGAGTCATGAACACTGAAGCTTTCTTT. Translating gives CASRDRVMNTEAFF.

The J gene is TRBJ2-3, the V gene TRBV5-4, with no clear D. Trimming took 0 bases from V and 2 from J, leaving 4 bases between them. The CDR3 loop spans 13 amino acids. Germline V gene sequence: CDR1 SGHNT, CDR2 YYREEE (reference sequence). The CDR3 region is CASSLDVTDTQYF. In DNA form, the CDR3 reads TGTGCCAGCAGCTTGGATGTCACAGATACGCAGTATTTT.

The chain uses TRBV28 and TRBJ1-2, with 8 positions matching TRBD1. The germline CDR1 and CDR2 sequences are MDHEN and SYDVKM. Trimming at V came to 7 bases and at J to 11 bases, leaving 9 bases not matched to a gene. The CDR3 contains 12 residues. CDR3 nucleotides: TGTGCCAGCACTCCGGACAGGGTCGTTTACACCTTC. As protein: CASTPDRVVYTF.

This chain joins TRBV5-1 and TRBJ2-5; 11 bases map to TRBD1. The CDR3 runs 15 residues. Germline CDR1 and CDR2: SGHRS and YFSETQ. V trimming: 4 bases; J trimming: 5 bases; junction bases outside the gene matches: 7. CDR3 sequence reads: CASSLTGTGGETQYF. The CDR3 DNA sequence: TGCGCCAGCAGCCTAACCGGGACAGGGGGGGAGACCCAGTACTTC.

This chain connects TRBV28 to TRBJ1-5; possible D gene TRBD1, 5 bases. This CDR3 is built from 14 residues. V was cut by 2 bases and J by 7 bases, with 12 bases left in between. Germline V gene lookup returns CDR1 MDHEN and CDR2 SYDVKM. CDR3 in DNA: TGTGCCAGCAGTTTAGGGGGAGGGAAGCAGCCCCAGCATTTT. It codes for CASSLGGGKQPQHF.